One and the same sample provided the 17 T cell receptor beta chains below, sequenced in a study of OX40 agonist ivuxolimab in advanced cancers. Method: immunoSEQ multiplex PCR; TCRdb's copy keeps in-frame clones and lacks some. The sample lists about 110,000 clones, more than 85% seen once, with under 0.85% in the top ten. The material sequenced was CD4+ or CD8+ T cells sorted from blood, taken in a trial of the OX40 agonist ivuxolimab. These receptors were taken from an adult with an advanced solid tumor such as melanoma, head and neck, liver or kidney cancer.

The chain links TRBV23-1 to TRBJ2-7; no clear D. TRBV23-1 is sorted into the ORF group, with uncertain function. V was shortened by 0 bases and J by 3 bases, with 0 bases between the two germline ends. The CDR3 runs to 11 residues. The DNA of the CDR3 is TGCGCCAGCAGTCAATCCTACGAGCAGTACTTC. This encodes CASSQSYEQYF.

The CDR3 nucleotides are TGCGCCAGCAGCCAAGTGGGCGGACCTATGAACACTGAAGCTTTCTTT. This encodes CASSQVGGPMNTEAFF. The chain combines TRBV4-1 with TRBJ1-1; D remains unclear. V dropped 1 base and J dropped 0 bases, with 12 bases sitting between them. The germline V gene encodes CDR1 MGHRA and CDR2 YSYEKL. The CDR3 has 16 residues.

The gene calls are TRBV6-5 and TRBJ2-1; D unclear. Germline V lookup: CDR1 MNHEY, CDR2 SVGAGI. This CDR3 contains 14 residues. V gave up 3 bases and J gave up 7 bases, with 13 bases separating them. CDR3 residues: CASSYGRGSNEQFF. The CDR3 DNA sequence: TGTGCCAGCAGTTATGGGCGAGGCTCGAATGAGCAGTTCTTC.

This clone has a handful of counts. J is TRBJ1-1 and V is TRBV7-3; D is unclear. Trimming removed 2 bases at V and 4 bases at J, with 17 bases between. Germline V gene sequence: CDR1 SGHTA, CDR2 FQGTGA. The CDR3 has 16 residues. The CDR3, as DNA: TGTGCCAGCAGCTTATTTCCGGACCCAAGCAGCACTGAAGCTTTCTTT. This gives the protein CASSLFPDPSSTEAFF.

J is TRBJ2-1 and V is TRBV7-3; no firm D call. The CDR3 runs 15 residues. Trimming took 1 base from V and 0 from J, leaving 7 bases between them. Germline V gives CDR1 SGHTA, CDR2 FQGTGA. For the CDR3, the DNA is TGTGCCAGCAGCTTAAATCCGAGCTCCTACAATGAGCAGTTCTTC. Translating it yields CASSLNPSSYNEQFF. The whole variable domain, remainder taken from reference TRBV7-3 and TRBJ2-1, is GAGVSQTPSNKVTEKGKYVELRCDPISGHTALYWYRQSLGQGPEFLIYFQGTGAADDSGLPNDRFFAVRPEGSVSTLKIQRTERGDSAVYLCASSLNPSSYNEQFFGPGTRLTVL.

This sequence joins TRBV6-6 and TRBJ2-7, with 9 bases aligning to TRBD1. V trimming: 5 bases; J trimming: 3 bases; junction bases outside the gene matches: 5. CDR1 MNHNY and CDR2 SVGAGI come from the germline V gene (reference sequence). The CDR3 covers 14 residues. CDR3 sequence: CASSPRTGDYEQYF. The CDR3 bases are TGTGCCAGCAGTCCCAGGACAGGGGACTACGAGCAGTACTTC.

This clone appeared a single time. Other DNA sequences in this specimen translate into the identical CDR3. The rearrangement uses TRBV9 and TRBJ1-6; D remains unclear. Deletions cut 0 bases from V and 0 bases from J, with 4 bases between. Germline lookup yields CDR1 SGDLS and CDR2 YYNGEE. CDR3 length: 15 amino acids. CDR3 region: CASSVGGSYNSPLHF. As DNA, the CDR3 is TGTGCCAGCAGCGTAGGGGGCTCCTATAATTCACCCCTCCACTTT. The full variable domain, with the rest looked up from reference TRBV9 and TRBJ1-6, is DSGVTQTPKHLITATGQRVTLRCSPRSGDLSVYWYQQSLDQGLQFLIQYYNGEERAKGNILERFSAQQFPDLHSELNLSSLELGDSALYFCASSVGGSYNSPLHFGNGTRLTVT.

This clone was found once. This sequence joins TRBV15 and TRBJ1-2; no clear D gene. Germline V gene data show CDR1 as LNHNV and CDR2 as YYDKDF (reference sequence). With 0 bases removed from V and 4 bases from J, the gap between germline ends came to 12 bases. The CDR3 is made up of 15 amino acids. The CDR3 here is CATSRDPGFGYGYTF. The CDR3, as DNA: TGTGCCACCAGCAGAGACCCGGGATTTGGCTATGGCTACACCTTC.

The chain couples TRBV21-1 to TRBJ2-1; no DNA check was done on the table's D call, TRBD2. TRBV21-1 constitutes a pseudogene. This CDR3 spans 16 amino acids. The CDR3 region has the DNA TGTGCCAGCAGCATCCGGACTAGCGGGAAGTACAATGAGCAGTTCTTC. This encodes CASSIRTSGKYNEQFF.

This clone occurred a few times. The rearrangement joins TRBV5-1 to TRBJ2-7; no definite D call. V shed 4 bases and J shed 4 bases, with 15 bases lying between them. The length of the CDR3 is 14 residues. CDR1 and CDR2 (germline): SGHRS, YFSETQ. In DNA, the CDR3 is TGCGCCAGCAGCCCCCAGCCGGCTTCTTACGAGCAGTACTTC. Protein sequence: CASSPQPASYEQYF.

The rearrangement uses TRBV6-6 and TRBJ2-2; 7 bases fit TRBD2. Losses at the gene ends were 3 bases for V and 5 bases for J; bases not matched to a gene: 3. The CDR3 length is 14 residues. The germline V gene has CDR1 MNHNY and CDR2 SVGAGI (reference sequence). The chain's CDR3 is CASSYQGGTGELFF. Here the CDR3 DNA reads TGTGCCAGCAGTTATCAGGGAGGGACCGGGGAGCTGTTTTTT.

Here the CDR3 reads CASSIDVGLATDTQYF. CDR3 bases: TGTGCCAGTAGTATAGATGTAGGACTAGCTACAGATACGCAGTATTTT. The chain combines TRBV19 with TRBJ2-3; 8 bases line up with TRBD2. The ends lost 0 bases at V and 3 bases at J; junction bases unmatched: 5. Germline loops: CDR1 LNHDA, CDR2 SQIVND (reference sequence). The CDR3 sequence is 16 residues long.

The chain links TRBV9 to TRBJ2-3; TRBD2 might be the D (6 bases). The V gene lost 2 bases and the J gene lost 2 bases, with 15 bases spanning the gap. The CDR3 is 16 residues long. Germline V gene lookup returns CDR1 SGDLS and CDR2 YYNGEE. DNA of the CDR3: TGTGCCAGCAGCGTCCTCCCGGGACTCTCCACAGATACGCAGTATTTT. Amino acids: CASSVLPGLSTDTQYF.

This clone occurred once. This chain uses TRBV18 with TRBJ2-7; 7 nucleotides align to TRBD1. Trimming at V came to 3 bases and at J to 5 bases, leaving 7 bases not matched to a gene. CDR1 and CDR2 (germline): KGHSH, LQKENI. CDR3 length: 14 amino acids. The CDR3 nucleotides read TGTGCCAGCTCACCTAGGGGGCAGGACGACGAGCAGTACTTC. Its translation is CASSPRGQDDEQYF.

The J gene is TRBJ2-3, the V gene TRBV19; D could derive from TRBD1 or TRBD2 (5 bases each). V shed 6 bases and J shed 2 bases, with 18 bases lying between them. The CDR3 totals 16 residues. Germline CDR1 and CDR2: LNHDA and SQIVND (reference sequence). CDR3 sequence: CASSLDRSGATDTQYF. The DNA of the CDR3 is TGTGCCAGTAGCCTCGACCGCTCCGGGGCCACAGATACGCAGTATTTT. The variable domain in full, with the rest retrieved from reference TRBV19 and TRBJ2-3, is DGGITQSPKYLFRKEGQNVTLSCEQNLNHDAMYWYRQDPGQGLRLIYYSQIVNDFQKGDIAEGYSVSREKKESFPLTVTSAQKNPTAFYLCASSLDRSGATDTQYFGPGTRLTVL.

V gene TRBV10-2 combines with J gene TRBJ2-3, with a tentative D call TRBD1 (6 bases). CDR3 length: 15 residues. Between the trimmed V and J ends, which lost 2 bases and 4 bases, there was a span of 13 bases. Germline V CDR1 and CDR2: WSHSY, SAAADI. The CDR3 protein is CASSEGQGRADTQYF. Here the CDR3 DNA reads TGCGCCAGCAGTGAGGGGCAGGGGAGAGCAGATACGCAGTATTTT.

This rearrangement joins TRBV2 to TRBJ1-1; D perhaps matches TRBD1 (6 bases). CDR3 length: 15 residues. The germline V gene encodes CDR1 SNHLY and CDR2 FYNNEI. V was cut by 7 bases and J by 4 bases, with 19 bases left in between. As DNA, the CDR3 is TGTGCCAGCATTGGGGGGGCACAGGGTTCCACTGAAGCTTTCTTT. Its protein product is CASIGGAQGSTEAFF.